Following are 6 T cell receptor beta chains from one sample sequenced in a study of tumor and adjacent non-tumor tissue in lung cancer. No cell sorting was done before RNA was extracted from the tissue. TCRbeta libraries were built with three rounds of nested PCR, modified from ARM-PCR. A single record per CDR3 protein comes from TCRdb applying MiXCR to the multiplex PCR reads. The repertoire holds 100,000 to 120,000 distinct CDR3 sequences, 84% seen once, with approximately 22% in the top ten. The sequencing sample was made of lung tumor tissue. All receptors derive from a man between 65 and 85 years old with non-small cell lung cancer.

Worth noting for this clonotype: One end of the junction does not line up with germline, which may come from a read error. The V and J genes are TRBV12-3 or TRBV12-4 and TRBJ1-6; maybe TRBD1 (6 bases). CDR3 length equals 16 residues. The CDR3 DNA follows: TGTGTCAGCACCTCCGGGACAAGGGGCTATAATTCACCCTTCCACTTT. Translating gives CVSTSGTRGYNSPFHF.

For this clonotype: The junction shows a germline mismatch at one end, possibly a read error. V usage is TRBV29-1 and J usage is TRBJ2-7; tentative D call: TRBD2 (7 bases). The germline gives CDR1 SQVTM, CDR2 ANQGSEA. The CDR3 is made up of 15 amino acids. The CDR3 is CNFEGGRGSSYEHYF. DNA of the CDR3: TGCAACTTTGAGGGGGGGCGGGGAAGCTCCTACGAGCACTACTTC.

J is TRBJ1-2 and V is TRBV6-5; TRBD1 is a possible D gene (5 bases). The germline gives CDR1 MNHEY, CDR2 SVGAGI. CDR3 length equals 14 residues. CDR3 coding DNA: TGTGTGAGCTTTCAGGACATGGCAGGCTATGGCTACACCTTC. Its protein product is CVSFQDMAGYGYTF.

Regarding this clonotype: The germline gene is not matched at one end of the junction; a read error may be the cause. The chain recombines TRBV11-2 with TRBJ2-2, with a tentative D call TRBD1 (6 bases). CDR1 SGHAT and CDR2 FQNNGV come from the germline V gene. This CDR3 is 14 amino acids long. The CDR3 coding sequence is TGTGCCAGCAGTCTGGACAGTCAGTCCTGGGAGCTGTATTTT. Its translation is CASSLDSQSWELYF.

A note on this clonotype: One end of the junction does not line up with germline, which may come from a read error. In DNA form, the CDR3 reads TGTACCAGCAGCTTACAGGGGGCGGGAAACACCATATATTTT. Translating it yields CTSSLQGAGNTIYF. This chain connects TRBV28 to TRBJ1-3, with 9 bases fitting TRBD1. The CDR3 has 14 residues. The V gene's germline CDR1 is MDHEN and CDR2 SYDVKM.

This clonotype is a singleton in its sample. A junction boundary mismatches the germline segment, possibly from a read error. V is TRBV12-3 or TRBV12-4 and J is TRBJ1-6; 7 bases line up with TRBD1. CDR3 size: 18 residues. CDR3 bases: TGCGCCAGGGAGAAGATTCGGAGACAGGGTGATCCGGACTCACCCCTCCACTTT. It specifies CAREKIRRQGDPDSPLHF.